This TCR beta chain was sequenced in a study of blood T cell repertoires in COVID-19. V shed 3 bases and J shed 3 bases, with 11 bases lying between them. Per the germline V gene, CDR1 is SEHNR and CDR2 is FQNEAQ (reference sequence). The CDR3 has 14 residues. In the original analysis: Researchers report that nucleated cell counts were estimated from reference gene primer amplification. Only in-frame clones appear in the TCRdb table, and some are missing; sequencing was by immunoSEQ multiplex PCR. Clone size and the V and J calls come from that table; the DNA yielded D and trimming. The top ten hold roughly 4.7% of the sample, which has about 190,000 clones, 88% seen once.

What was sequenced was peripheral blood. The source is a human donor in a cohort sampled during active COVID-19. The chain recombines TRBV7-9 with TRBJ1-2; tentatively, D is TRBD1 (5 bases). DNA for the CDR3: TGTGCCAGCAGCTTGAGACAGACTGACTATGGCTACACCTTC. Its protein is CASSLRQTDYGYTF.